Presented here are 6 T cell receptor beta chains from one specimen sequenced in a study of T cells in narcolepsy. Clones were sequenced by immunoSEQ multiplex PCR, and TCRdb holds only the in-frame ones, with some missing. This sample has tens of thousands of clones, with 84% found just once. The source material was CD45RA- memory CD4+ T cells from PBMCs. Receptor source: a human donor with narcolepsy.

This rearrangement joins TRBV7-2 to TRBJ1-3; 7 positions agree with TRBD1. The ends lost 8 bases at V and 4 bases at J; junction bases unmatched: 11. The CDR3 is 15 amino acids. Looked up from germline, CDR1 is SGHTA and CDR2 is FQGNSA. CDR3 protein: CASRSQPGQGNTIYF. Written as DNA, the CDR3 is TGTGCCAGCCGCAGTCAGCCGGGACAGGGAAACACCATATATTTT.

The genes are TRBV23-1 and TRBJ1-2, with 7 bases aligning to TRBD1. TRBV23-1 is sorted into the ORF group, with uncertain function. Unmatched junction bases numbered 2, after V lost 6 bases and J lost 4 bases. This CDR3 is 12 amino acids long. For the CDR3, the DNA is TGCGCCAGCAGGCAGGGGGTCTATGGCTACACCTTC. Translating it yields CASRQGVYGYTF.

The chain has TRBV11-2 and TRBJ2-3; 9 bases align to TRBD1. Germline CDR1 reads SGHAT; CDR2 reads FQNNGV. The CDR3 sequence is 14 residues long. V dropped 2 bases and J dropped 4; count of bases not matched to a gene: 1. The CDR3 here is CASSLTGGADTQYF. The CDR3 DNA sequence: TGTGCCAGCAGCTTAACAGGGGGCGCAGATACGCAGTATTTT.

V and J are TRBV10-1 and TRBJ2-1, with D maybe TRBD1 (5 bases). Per germline, CDR1 WNHNN and CDR2 SYGVQD (reference sequence). The CDR3 covers 16 residues. V lost 0 bases and J lost 4, with 13 bases in between. CDR3 amino acids: CASSESTGVSYNEQFF. The CDR3 DNA sequence: TGCGCCAGCAGTGAGTCTACAGGAGTTTCTTACAATGAGCAGTTCTTC.

The chain is built from TRBV28 and TRBJ2-7; 7 nucleotides align to TRBD1. CDR1 MDHEN and CDR2 SYDVKM come from the germline V gene. CDR3 length: 12 amino acids. Trimming removed 7 bases from V and 6 bases from J; junction bases left unmatched: 6. The DNA for the CDR3 is TGTGCCAGCACCGTACAGGGGACCGAGCAGTACTTC. It is translated as CASTVQGTEQYF.

The table lists this clone with a few counts. This rearrangement joins TRBV2 to TRBJ1-1, with D hard to call. This CDR3 region has 13 residues. Trimming took off 2 bases at V and 2 bases at J, with 6 bases between the two ends. Germline values: CDR1 SNHLY, CDR2 FYNNEI. DNA of the CDR3: TGTGCCAGCAGTGAACAGATAAACACTGAAGCTTTCTTT. Protein: CASSEQINTEAFF.